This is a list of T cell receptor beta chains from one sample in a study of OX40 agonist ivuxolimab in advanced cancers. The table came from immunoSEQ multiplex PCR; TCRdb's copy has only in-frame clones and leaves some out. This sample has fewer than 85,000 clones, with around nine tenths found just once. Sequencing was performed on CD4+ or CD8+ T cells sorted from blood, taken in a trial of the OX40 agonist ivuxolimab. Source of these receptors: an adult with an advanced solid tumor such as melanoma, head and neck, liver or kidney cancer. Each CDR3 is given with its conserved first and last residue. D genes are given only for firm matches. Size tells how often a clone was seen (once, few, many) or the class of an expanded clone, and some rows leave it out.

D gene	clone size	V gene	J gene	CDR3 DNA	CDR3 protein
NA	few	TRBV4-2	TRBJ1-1	TGTGCCAGCAGCCAAGATTGGGCAGGGAGAGTCCGCGGGACTGAAGCTTTCTTT	CASSQDWAGRVRGTEAFF
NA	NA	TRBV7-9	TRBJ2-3	TGTGCCAGCAGCTGGGGACATCTCACTAGCACAGATACGCAGTATTTT	CASSWGHLTSTDTQYF
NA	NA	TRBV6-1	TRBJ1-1	TGTGCCAGCAGTGAAATCGCGTGGGGTTCGGCGACTGAAGCTTTCTTT	CASSEIAWGSATEAFF
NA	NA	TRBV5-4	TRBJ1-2	TGTGCCAGCAGCACCGGGGTTGTCTATGGCTACACCTTC	CASSTGVVYGYTF
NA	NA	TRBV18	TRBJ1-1	TGTGCCAGCTCACCAACGCCATCGGGCACTGAAGCTTTCTTT	CASSPTPSGTEAFF
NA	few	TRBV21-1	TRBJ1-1	TGTGCCAGCGCTGGGGGCGGTACTGAAGCTTTCTTT	CASAGGGTEAFF
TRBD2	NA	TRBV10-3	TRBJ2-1	TGTGCCATCAGTGAGAGGACTAGCCTCGATGAGCAGTTCTTC	CAISERTSLDEQFF
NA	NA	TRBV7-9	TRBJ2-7	TGTGCCAGCAGCGATAGGGTCTCCACCTACGAGCAGTACTTC	CASSDRVSTYEQYF
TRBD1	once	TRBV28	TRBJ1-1	TGTGCCAGCAGGGACAGGGGATGGTCGGGGAAAGCTTTCTTT	CASRDRGWSGKAFF
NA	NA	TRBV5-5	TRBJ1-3	TGTGCCAGCAGCGACTGGGTGGAGCTGGGAAACACCATATATTTT	CASSDWVELGNTIYF
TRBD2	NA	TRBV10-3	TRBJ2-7	TGTGCCATAGCGGGGGCCACTTCCTACGAGCAGTACTTC	CAIAGATSYEQYF
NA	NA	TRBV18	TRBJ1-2	TGTGCCAGCTCACCTGTTGAGGTCGGGACACTGCGCTATGGCTACACCTTC	CASSPVEVGTLRYGYTF
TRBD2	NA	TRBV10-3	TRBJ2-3	TGTGCCATCAGCCTAGCGGACCTTTTCACAGATACGCAGTATTTT	CAISLADLFTDTQYF
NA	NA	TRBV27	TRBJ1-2	TGTGCCAGCAGTTCCCAAGACAGGAACTATGGCTACACCTTC	CASSSQDRNYGYTF
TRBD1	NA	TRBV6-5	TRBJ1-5	TGTGCCAGCGGCGGAGAGGGGGCGAGTCAGCCCCAGCATTTT	CASGGEGASQPQHF
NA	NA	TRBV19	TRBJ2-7	TGTGCCAGTAGTATATTTGGGAGTGGCTACGAGCAGTACTTC	CASSIFGSGYEQYF
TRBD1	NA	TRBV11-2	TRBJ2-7	TGTGCCAGCAGCTTTCAGGGGGTCTACGAGCAGTACTTC	CASSFQGVYEQYF
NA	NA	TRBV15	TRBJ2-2	TGTGCCACCAGCAGAGATCTTGGCACCGGGGAGCTGTTTTTT	CATSRDLGTGELFF
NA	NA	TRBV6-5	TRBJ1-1	TGTGCCAGCAGTTACGGGACAACGAACACTGAAGCTTTCTTT	CASSYGTTNTEAFF
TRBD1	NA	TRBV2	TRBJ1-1	TGTGCCAGCAGGGACAGGGGTAACACTGAAGCTTTCTTT	CASRDRGNTEAFF
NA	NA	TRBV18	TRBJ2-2	TGTGCCAGCTCACCACCGAAAAACACCGGGGAGCTGTTTTTT	CASSPPKNTGELFF
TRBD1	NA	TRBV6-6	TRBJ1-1	TGTGCCAGCAGTTACTCAGACAGGGGGAACACTGAAGCTTTCTTT	CASSYSDRGNTEAFF
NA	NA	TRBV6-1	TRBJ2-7	TGTGCCAGCAGTGCCCAGACAAGTTTACACGAGCAGTACTTC	CASSAQTSLHEQYF
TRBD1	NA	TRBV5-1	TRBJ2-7	TGCGCCAGCAGCGAAATGGGGACAGGGAGGGGGGAGCAGTACTTC	CASSEMGTGRGEQYF
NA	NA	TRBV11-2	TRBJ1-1	TGTGCCAGCAGCCCCAGGGTCGGCACTGAAGCTTTCTTT	CASSPRVGTEAFF
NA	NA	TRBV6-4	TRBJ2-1	TGTGCCAGCAGCACGGACTTTAGGTCCAATGAGCAGTTCTTC	CASSTDFRSNEQFF
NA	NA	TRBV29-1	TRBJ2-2	TGCAGCGTTGAAGAGACACAGACGAACACCGGGGAGCTGTTTTTT	CSVEETQTNTGELFF
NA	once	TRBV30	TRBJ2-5	TGTGCCTGGAGTTTAGGACAAGAGACCCAGTACTTC	CAWSLGQETQYF
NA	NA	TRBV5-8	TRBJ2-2	TGTGCCAGCCGCTTTATCGCGAACACCGGGGAGCTGTTTTTT	CASRFIANTGELFF
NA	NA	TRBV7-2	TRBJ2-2	TGTGCCAGCAGCTTACGGGGGTTCAACACCGGGGAGCTGTTTTTT	CASSLRGFNTGELFF
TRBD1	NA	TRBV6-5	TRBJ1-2	TGTGCCAGCAGTCTCGACAGGGGAAGGGGCTACACCTTC	CASSLDRGRGYTF
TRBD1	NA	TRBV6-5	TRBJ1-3	TGTGCCAGCAGTCCCCGGGGACAGGGAAACACCATATATTTT	CASSPRGQGNTIYF
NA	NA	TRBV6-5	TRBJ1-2	TGTGCCAGCAGTTCCTTCACAGGCGCGCCCTATGGCTACACCTTC	CASSSFTGAPYGYTF
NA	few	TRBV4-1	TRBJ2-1	TGCGCCAGCAGCCAAGGGCAACAGTACTACAATGAGCAGTTCTTC	CASSQGQQYYNEQFF
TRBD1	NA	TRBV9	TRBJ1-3	TGTGCCAGCAGCCCAATGGACAGGGGATCCTCTGGAAACACCATATATTTT	CASSPMDRGSSGNTIYF
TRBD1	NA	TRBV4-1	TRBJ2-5	TGCGCCAGCAGCCAAGGGGACAGGGGGCGGCAGGAGACCCAGTACTTC	CASSQGDRGRQETQYF
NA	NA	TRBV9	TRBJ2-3	TGTGCCAGCAGCGTAAATCTAGGAAGCACAGATACGCAGTATTTT	CASSVNLGSTDTQYF
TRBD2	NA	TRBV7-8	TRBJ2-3	TGTGCCAGCAGGACACTAGCGGGGGAACCCACAGATACGCAGTATTTT	CASRTLAGEPTDTQYF
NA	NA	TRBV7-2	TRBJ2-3	TGTGCCAGCAGCTCTAAACTAGCAAGGCCCTTAGATACGCAGTATTTT	CASSSKLARPLDTQYF
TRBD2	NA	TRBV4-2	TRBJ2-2	TGTGCCAGCAGCCCTGTGGGGGGGGAGGCCGGGGAGCTGTTTTTT	CASSPVGGEAGELFF
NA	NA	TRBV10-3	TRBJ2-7	TGTGCCATCAGTGTGGAATACGAGCAGTACTTC	CAISVEYEQYF
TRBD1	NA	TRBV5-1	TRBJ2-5	TGCGCCAGCAGCTTGGCGTCAGGGACAGGGGGCGGGGAGACCCAGTACTTC	CASSLASGTGGGETQYF
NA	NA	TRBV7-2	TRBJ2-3	TGTGCCAGCAGCTTTATGCTAGACACAGATACGCAGTATTTT	CASSFMLDTDTQYF
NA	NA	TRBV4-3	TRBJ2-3	TGCGCCAGCAGCCAAGACCCACAGGGTTTGAATACGCAGTATTTT	CASSQDPQGLNTQYF
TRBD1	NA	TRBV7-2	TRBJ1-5	TGTGCCAGCAGCCGGCAGGGGGATCAGCCCCAGCATTTT	CASSRQGDQPQHF
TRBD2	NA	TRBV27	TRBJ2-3	TGTGCCAGCAGTCCCGGGGCTAGCGGGAGGCCTAGCACAGATACGCAGTATTTT	CASSPGASGRPSTDTQYF
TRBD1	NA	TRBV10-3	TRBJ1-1	TGTGCCATCGGGGGGACAGCGAACACTGAAGCTTTCTTT	CAIGGTANTEAFF
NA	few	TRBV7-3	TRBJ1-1	TGTGCCAGCAGCTTAAGGCGGAACACTGAAGCTTTCTTT	CASSLRRNTEAFF
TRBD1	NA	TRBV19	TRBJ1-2	TGTGCCAGTAGTATTGCTCCAGGGGGCAGACTATCTGTTGGCTACACCTTC	CASSIAPGGRLSVGYTF
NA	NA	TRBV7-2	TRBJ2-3	TGTGCCAGCAGCCAAACCGGGGGCACAGATACGCAGTATTTT	CASSQTGGTDTQYF
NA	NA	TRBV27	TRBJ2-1	TGTGCCAGCAGTCCTGCTAGAGGGAGCTCCTACAATGAGCAGTTCTTC	CASSPARGSSYNEQFF
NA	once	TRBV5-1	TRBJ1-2	TGCGCCAGCAGCTTGGAGGGGCAGGATTATGGCTACACCTTC	CASSLEGQDYGYTF
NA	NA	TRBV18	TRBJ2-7	TGTGCCAGCTCGCCCGGGACGGGCGAGGGTGAGCAGTACTTC	CASSPGTGEGEQYF
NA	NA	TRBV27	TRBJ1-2	TGTGCCAGCAGTTTATCCCGACAGGTCCACTATGGCTACACCTTC	CASSLSRQVHYGYTF
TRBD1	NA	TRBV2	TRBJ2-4	TGTGCCAGCACCGGACAGGGAAACATTCAGTACTTC	CASTGQGNIQYF
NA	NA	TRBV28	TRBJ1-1	TGTGCCAGCACCGTCCAGACGGGTGAAGCTTTCTTT	CASTVQTGEAFF
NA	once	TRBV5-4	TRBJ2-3	TGTGCCAGCAGCTTCCAGGGGATATCCACAGATACGCAGTATTTT	CASSFQGISTDTQYF
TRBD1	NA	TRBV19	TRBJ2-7	TGTGCCAGTAGTCGCACAGGGGGCGAGCCCTACGAGCAGTACTTC	CASSRTGGEPYEQYF
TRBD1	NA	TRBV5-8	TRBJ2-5	TGTGCCAGCAGCTCGGGACAGCAAGAGACCCAGTACTTC	CASSSGQQETQYF
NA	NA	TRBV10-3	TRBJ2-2	TGTGCCATCAGTGAGTCGGGGCGGGGGCCCTTCACCGGGGAGCTGTTTTTT	CAISESGRGPFTGELFF